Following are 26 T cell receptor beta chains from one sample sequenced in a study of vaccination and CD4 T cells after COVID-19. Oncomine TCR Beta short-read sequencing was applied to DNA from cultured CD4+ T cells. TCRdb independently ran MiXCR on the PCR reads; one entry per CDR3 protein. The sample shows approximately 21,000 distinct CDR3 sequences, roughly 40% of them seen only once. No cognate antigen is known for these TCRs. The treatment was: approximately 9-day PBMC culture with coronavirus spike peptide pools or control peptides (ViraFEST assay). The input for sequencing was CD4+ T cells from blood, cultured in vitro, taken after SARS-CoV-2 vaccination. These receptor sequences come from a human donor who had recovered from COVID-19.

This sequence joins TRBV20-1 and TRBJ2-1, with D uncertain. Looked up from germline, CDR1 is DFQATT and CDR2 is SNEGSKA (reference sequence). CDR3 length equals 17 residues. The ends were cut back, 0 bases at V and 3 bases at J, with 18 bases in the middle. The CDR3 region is CSARDLRRALNYNEQFF. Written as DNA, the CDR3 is TGCAGTGCTAGAGACCTACGACGGGCCCTTAACTACAATGAGCAGTTCTTC.

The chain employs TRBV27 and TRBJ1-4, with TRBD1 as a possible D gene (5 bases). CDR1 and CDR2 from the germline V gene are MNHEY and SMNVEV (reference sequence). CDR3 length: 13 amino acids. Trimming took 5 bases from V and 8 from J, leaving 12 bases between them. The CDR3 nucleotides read TGTGCCAGCAGTCATGGGGGTTGGGAAAAACTGTTTTTT. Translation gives CASSHGGWEKLFF.

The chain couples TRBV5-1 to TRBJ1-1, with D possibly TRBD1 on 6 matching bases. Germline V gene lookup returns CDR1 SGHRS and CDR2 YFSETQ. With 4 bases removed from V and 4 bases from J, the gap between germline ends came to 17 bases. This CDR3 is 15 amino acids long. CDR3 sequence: CASSEQGAPSTEAFF. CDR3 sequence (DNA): TGCGCCAGCAGCGAACAGGGCGCGCCTTCCACTGAAGCTTTCTTT.

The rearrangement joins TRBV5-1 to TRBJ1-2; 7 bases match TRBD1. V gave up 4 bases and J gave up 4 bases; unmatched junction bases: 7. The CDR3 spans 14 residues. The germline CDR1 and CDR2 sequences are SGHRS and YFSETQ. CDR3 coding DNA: TGCGCCAGCAGCCCCGGACAGGACCTCTATGGCTACACCTTC. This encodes CASSPGQDLYGYTF.

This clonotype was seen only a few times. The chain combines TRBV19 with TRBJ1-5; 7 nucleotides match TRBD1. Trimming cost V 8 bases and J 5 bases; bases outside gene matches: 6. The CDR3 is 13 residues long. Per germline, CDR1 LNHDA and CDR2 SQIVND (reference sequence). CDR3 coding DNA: TGTGCCAGTGCGACAGGGCCGGATCAGCCCCAGCATTTT. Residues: CASATGPDQPQHF. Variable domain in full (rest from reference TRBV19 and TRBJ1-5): DGGITQSPKYLFRKEGQNVTLSCEQNLNHDAMYWYRQDPGQGLRLIYYSQIVNDFQKGDIAEGYSVSREKKESFPLTVTSAQKNPTAFYLCASATGPDQPQHFGDGTRLSIL.

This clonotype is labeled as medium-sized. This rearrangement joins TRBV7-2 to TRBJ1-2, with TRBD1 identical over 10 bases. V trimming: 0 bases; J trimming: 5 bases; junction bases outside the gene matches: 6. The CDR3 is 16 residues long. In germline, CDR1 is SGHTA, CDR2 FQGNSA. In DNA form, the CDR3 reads TGTGCCAGCAGCTTAGCGGTTGGGGGACAGGGGTATGGCTACACCTTC. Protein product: CASSLAVGGQGYGYTF.

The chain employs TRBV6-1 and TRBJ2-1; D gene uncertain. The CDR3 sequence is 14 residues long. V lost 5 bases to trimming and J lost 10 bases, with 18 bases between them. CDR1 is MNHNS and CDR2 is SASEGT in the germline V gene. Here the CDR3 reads CASSTNVRSGEQFF. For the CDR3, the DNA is TGTGCCAGCAGTACAAATGTCCGGTCCGGGGAGCAGTTCTTC.

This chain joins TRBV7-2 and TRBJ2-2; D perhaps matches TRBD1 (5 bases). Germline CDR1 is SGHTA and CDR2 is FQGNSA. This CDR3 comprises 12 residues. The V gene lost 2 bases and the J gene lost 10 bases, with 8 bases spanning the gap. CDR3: CASSLTGEELFF. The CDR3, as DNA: TGTGCCAGCAGCTTAACAGGAGAGGAGCTGTTTTTT.

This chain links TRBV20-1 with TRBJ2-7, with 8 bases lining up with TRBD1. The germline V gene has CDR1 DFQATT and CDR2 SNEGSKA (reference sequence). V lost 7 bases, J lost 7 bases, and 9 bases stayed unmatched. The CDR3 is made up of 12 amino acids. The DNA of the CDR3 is TGCAGTGTGACAGGGGAAGGACGGGAGCAGTACTTC. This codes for CSVTGEGREQYF.

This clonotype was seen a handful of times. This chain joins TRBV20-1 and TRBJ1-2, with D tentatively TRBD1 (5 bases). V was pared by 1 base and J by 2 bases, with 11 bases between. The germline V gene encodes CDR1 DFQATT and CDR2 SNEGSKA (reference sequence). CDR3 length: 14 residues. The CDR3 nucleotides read TGCAGTGCTAGAGGGGACCTCTCGAACTATGGCTACACCTTC. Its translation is CSARGDLSNYGYTF.

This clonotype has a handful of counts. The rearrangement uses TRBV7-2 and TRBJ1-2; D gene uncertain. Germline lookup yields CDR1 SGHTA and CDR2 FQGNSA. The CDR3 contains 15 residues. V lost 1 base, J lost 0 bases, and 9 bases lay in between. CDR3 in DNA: TGTGCCAGCAGCTTAGTGGCGGAGGCTAACTATGGCTACACCTTC. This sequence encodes CASSLVAEANYGYTF.

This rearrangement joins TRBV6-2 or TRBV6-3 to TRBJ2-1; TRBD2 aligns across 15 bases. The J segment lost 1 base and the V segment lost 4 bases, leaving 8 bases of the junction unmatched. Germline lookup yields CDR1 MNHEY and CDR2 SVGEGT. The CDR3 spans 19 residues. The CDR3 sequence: CASSFGLAGGPGSYNEQFF. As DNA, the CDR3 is TGTGCCAGCAGTTTCGGACTAGCGGGAGGGCCAGGGTCCTACAATGAGCAGTTCTTC.

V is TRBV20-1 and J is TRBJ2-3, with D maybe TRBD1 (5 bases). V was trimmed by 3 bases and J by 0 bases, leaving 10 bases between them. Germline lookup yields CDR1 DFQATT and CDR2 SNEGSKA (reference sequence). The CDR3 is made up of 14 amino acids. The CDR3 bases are TGCAGTGCTAGGATGACAGTTAGCACAGATACGCAGTATTTT. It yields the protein CSARMTVSTDTQYF.

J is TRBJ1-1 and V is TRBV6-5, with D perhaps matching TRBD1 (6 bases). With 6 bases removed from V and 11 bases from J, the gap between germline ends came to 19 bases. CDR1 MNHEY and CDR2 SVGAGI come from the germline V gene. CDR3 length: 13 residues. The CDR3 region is CASRYDRIASAFF. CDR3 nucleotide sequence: TGTGCCAGCAGATACGACAGGATCGCAAGCGCTTTCTTT.

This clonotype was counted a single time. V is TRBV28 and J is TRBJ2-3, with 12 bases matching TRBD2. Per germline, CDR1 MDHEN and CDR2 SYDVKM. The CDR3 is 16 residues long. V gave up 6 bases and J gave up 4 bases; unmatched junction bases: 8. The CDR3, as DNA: TGTGCCAGCAGCTCCGGGACTAGCGGGTTCGCAGATACGCAGTATTTT. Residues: CASSSGTSGFADTQYF.

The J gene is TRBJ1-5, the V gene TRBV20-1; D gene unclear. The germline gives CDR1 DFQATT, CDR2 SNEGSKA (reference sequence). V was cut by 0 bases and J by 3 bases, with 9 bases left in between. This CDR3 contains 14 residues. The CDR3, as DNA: TGCAGTGCTAGAGATGCGGAATCCAATCAGCCCCAGCATTTT. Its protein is CSARDAESNQPQHF.

In DNA, the CDR3 is TGTGCCAGCACTCATCCCGGGGGGCGCATTCAGCCCCAGCATTTT. Residues: CASTHPGGRIQPQHF. This chain connects TRBV28 to TRBJ1-5; possibly TRBD1 for D (6 bases). Germline V gene sequence: CDR1 MDHEN, CDR2 SYDVKM. V was pared by 7 bases and J by 6 bases, with 19 bases between. The CDR3 spans 15 residues.

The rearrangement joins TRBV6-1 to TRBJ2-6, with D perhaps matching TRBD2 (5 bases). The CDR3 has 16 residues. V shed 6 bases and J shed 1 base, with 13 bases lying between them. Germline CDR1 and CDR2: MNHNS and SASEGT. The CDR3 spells CASSERWTSGANVLTF. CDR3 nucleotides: TGTGCCAGCAGCGAAAGGTGGACTTCTGGGGCCAACGTCCTGACTTTC.

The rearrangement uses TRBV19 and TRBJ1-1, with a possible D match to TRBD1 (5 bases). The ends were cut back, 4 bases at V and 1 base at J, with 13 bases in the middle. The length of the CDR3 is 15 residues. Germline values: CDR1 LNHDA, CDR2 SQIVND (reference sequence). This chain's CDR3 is CASSTAAGRNTEAFF. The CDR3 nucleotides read TGTGCCAGTAGTACCGCGGCGGGGCGGAACACTGAAGCTTTCTTT. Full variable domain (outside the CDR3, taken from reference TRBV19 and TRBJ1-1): DGGITQSPKYLFRKEGQNVTLSCEQNLNHDAMYWYRQDPGQGLRLIYYSQIVNDFQKGDIAEGYSVSREKKESFPLTVTSAQKNPTAFYLCASSTAAGRNTEAFFGQGTRLTVV.

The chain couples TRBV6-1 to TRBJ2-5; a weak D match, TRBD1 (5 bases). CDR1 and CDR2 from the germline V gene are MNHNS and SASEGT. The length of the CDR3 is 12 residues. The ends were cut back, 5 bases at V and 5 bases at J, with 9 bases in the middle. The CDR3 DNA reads TGTGCCAGCAGTCAGGGCCGGGAGACCCAGTACTTC. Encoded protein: CASSQGRETQYF.

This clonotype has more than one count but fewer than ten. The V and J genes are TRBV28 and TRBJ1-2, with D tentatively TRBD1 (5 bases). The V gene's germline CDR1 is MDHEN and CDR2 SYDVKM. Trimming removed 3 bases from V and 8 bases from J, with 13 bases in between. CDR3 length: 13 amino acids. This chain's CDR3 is CASSFNVGDGYTF. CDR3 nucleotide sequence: TGTGCCAGCAGTTTCAACGTAGGGGACGGCTACACCTTC.

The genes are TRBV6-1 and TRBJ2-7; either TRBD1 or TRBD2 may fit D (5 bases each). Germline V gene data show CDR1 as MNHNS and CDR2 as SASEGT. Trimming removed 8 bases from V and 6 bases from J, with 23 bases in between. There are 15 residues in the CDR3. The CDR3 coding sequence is TGTGCCAGCGTAACCGGGGACGGTGTAGGAGGCGAGCAGTACTTC. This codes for CASVTGDGVGGEQYF.

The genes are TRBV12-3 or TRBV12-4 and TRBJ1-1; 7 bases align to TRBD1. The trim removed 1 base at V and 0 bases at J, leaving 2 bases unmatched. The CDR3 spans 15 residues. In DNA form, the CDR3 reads TGTGCCAGCAGTTTAGTGACAGGGATGAACACTGAAGCTTTCTTT. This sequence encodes CASSLVTGMNTEAFF.

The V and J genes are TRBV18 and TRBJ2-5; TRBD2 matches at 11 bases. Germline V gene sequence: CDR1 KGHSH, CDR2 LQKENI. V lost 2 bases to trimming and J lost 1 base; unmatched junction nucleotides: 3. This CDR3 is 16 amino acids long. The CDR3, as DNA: TGTGCCAGCTCACCATCCCTAGCGGGGGGCCAAGAGACCCAGTACTTC. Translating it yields CASSPSLAGGQETQYF.

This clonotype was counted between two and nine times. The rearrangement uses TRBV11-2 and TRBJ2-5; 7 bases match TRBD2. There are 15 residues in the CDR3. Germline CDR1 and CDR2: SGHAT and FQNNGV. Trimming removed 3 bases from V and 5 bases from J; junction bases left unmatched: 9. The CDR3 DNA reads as TGTGCCAGCAGCTTCGGCGCTAGCGGAATGGAGACCCAGTACTTC. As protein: CASSFGASGMETQYF.

CDR3 DNA sequence: TGTGCCAGCAGATGGAGGGGGACACATGGACAGCCCCAGCATTTT. Amino acid sequence: CASRWRGTHGQPQHF. The J gene is TRBJ1-5, the V gene TRBV2, with a weak D call TRBD1 (6 bases). Germline values: CDR1 SNHLY, CDR2 FYNNEI. The V gene lost 6 bases and the J gene lost 7 bases, with 19 bases spanning the gap. This CDR3 comprises 15 residues.